Below, one T cell receptor (beta chain) is given with its context. This entry comes from a study of blood T cell repertoires in COVID-19. Overall study context: Both acute and convalescent COVID-19 samples were obtained from the United States, Italy and Spain. T cells, B-cell-depleted T cells, or PBMCs provided the cDNA or gDNA that served as material.

In the authors' workflow: Amplifying reference gene primers gave estimates of nucleated cell counts. Produced via immunoSEQ multiplex PCR; TCRdb's table is partial and in-frame only. The V and J calls and clone size come from that table; D and trimming were worked out from the DNA. The repertoire includes 100,000 to 150,000 clones, roughly 80% of them detected once, and around a quarter sits in the top ten. CDR1 and CDR2 from the germline V gene are SGDLS and YYNGEE. Deletions cut 4 bases from V and 4 bases from J, with 14 bases between. This CDR3 is 14 amino acids long. The chain couples TRBV9 to TRBJ1-1; D is unresolved. The specimen sequenced was peripheral blood. The clonotype was recovered from a human donor in a cohort sampled during active COVID-19. The CDR3 bases are TGTGCCAGCAGCCTAACGGGTGAGGGCACTGAAGCTTTCTTT. This codes for CASSLTGEGTEAFF.